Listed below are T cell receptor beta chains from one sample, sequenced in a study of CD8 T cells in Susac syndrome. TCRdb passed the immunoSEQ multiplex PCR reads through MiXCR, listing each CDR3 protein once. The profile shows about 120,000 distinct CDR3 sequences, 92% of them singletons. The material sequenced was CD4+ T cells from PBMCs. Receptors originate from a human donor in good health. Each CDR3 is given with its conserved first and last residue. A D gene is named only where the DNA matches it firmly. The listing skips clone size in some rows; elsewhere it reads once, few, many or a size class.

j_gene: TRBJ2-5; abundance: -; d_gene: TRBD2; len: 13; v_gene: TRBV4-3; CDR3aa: CASSQKRDLAQYF; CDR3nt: TGCGCCAGCAGCCAAAAGCGGGATCTGGCGCAGTACTTC
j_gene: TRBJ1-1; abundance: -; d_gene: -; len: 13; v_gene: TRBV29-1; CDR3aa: CSVEFRRVTEAFF; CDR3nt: TGCAGCGTTGAATTTAGGCGGGTCACTGAAGCTTTCTTT
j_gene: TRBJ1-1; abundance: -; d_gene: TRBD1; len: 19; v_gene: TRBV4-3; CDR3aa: CASSQEYGSDRGPNTEAFF; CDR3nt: TGCGCCAGCAGCCAAGAATACGGGTCGGACAGGGGGCCGAACACTGAAGCTTTCTTT
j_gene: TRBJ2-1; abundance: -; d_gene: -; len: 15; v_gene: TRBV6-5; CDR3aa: CASRDGADSYNEQFF; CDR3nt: TGTGCCAGCAGGGATGGAGCGGACTCCTACAATGAGCAGTTCTTC
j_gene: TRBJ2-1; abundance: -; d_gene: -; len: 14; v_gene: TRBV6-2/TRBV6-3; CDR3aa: CASSYNGGTNEQFF; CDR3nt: TGTGCCAGCAGTTATAACGGGGGCACAAATGAGCAGTTCTTC
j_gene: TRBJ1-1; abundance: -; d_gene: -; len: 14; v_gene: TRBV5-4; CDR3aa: CASSSVQGDTEAFF; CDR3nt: TGTGCCAGCAGCTCTGTACAGGGCGACACTGAAGCTTTCTTT
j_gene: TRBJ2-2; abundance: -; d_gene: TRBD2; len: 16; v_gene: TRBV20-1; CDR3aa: CSANDLREGFTGELFF; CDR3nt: TGCAGTGCTAATGATTTGCGGGAGGGATTCACCGGGGAGCTGTTTTTT
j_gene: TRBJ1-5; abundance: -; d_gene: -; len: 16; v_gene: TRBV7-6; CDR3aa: CASSPVEGSSNQPQHF; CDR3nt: TGTGCCAGCAGCCCCGTGGAGGGGAGTAGCAATCAGCCCCAGCATTTT
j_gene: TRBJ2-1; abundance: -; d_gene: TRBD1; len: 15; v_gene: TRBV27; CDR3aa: CASSLQQGSYNEQFF; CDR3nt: TGTGCCAGCAGTTTGCAACAGGGGAGCTACAATGAGCAGTTCTTC
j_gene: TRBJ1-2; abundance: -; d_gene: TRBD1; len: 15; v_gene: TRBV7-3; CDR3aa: CASSADRIESYGYTF; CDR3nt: TGTGCCAGCAGCGCGGACAGGATAGAATCCTATGGCTACACCTTC
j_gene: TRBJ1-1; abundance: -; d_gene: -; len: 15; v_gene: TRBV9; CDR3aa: CASSPRQAMNTEAFF; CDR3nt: TGTGCCAGCAGCCCACGACAGGCGATGAACACTGAAGCTTTCTTT
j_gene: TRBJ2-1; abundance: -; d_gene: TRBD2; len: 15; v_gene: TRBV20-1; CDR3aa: CSATTGLAGWDEQFF; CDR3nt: TGCAGTGCTACGACCGGACTAGCGGGGTGGGATGAGCAGTTCTTC
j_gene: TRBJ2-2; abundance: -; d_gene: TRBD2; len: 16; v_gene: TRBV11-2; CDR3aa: CASSPVRGGITGELFF; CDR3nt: TGTGCCAGCAGCCCGGTTCGGGGGGGTATCACCGGGGAGCTGTTTTTT
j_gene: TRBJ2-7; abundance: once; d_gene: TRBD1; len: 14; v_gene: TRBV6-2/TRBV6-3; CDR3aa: CASMFRTGIVDQYF; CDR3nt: TGTGCCAGCATGTTCCGGACAGGGATCGTAGATCAGTACTTC
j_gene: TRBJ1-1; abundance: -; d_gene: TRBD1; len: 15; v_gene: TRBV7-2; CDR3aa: CASRRDRAMNTEAFF; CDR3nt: TGTGCCAGCAGACGGGACAGGGCCATGAACACTGAAGCTTTCTTT
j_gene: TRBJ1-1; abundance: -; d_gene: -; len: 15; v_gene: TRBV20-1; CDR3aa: CSATTTPPGEPEAFF; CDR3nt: TGCAGTGCCACGACGACTCCCCCGGGGGAACCTGAAGCTTTCTTT
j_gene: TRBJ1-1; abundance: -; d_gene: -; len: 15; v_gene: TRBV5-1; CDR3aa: CASTNKGGGDTEAFF; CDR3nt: TGCGCCAGCACTAATAAGGGGGGGGGCGACACTGAAGCTTTCTTT
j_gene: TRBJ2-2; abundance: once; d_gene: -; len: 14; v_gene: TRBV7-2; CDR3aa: CAQGKEKNTGELFF; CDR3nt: TGTGCCCAGGGGAAGGAGAAAAACACCGGGGAGCTGTTTTTT
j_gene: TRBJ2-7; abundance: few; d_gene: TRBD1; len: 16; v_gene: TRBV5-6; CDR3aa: CASSSSRDRALGEQYF; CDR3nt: TGTGCCAGCAGCTCGTCCCGGGACAGGGCTTTAGGCGAGCAGTACTTC
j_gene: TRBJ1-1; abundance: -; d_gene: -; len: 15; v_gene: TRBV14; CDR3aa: CASSQDGALNTEAFF; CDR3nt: TGTGCCAGCAGCCAAGACGGGGCGTTGAACACTGAAGCTTTCTTT
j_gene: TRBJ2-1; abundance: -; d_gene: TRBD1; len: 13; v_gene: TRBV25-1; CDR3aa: CATSSQQGFGQFF; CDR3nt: TGTGCCACTTCTAGCCAACAGGGGTTTGGGCAGTTCTTC
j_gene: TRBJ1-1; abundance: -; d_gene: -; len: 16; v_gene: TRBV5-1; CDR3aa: CASSTDRDLRSTEAFF; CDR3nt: TGCGCCAGCAGCACTGACCGGGATTTAAGGTCCACTGAAGCTTTCTTT
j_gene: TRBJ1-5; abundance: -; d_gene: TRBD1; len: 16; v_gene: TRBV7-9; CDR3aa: CASSLAEQGWNQPQHF; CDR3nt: TGTGCCAGCAGCTTAGCGGAACAGGGGTGGAATCAGCCCCAGCATTTT
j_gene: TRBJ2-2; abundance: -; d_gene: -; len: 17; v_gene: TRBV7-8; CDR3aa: CASSLAASGGGGGELFF; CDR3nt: TGTGCCAGCAGCTTAGCGGCTTCTGGGGGTGGTGGCGGGGAGCTGTTTTTT
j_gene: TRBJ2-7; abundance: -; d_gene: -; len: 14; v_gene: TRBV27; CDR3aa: CASSLWAGTYEQYF; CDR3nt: TGTGCCAGCAGTTTGTGGGCGGGGACCTACGAGCAGTACTTC
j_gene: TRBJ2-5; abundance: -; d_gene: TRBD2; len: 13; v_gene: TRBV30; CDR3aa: CAWSPGLKETQYF; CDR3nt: TGTGCCTGGAGTCCGGGACTAAAAGAGACCCAGTACTTC
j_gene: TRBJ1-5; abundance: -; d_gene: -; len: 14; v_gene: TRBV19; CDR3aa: CASRGESDGQPQHF; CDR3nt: TGTGCCAGTAGAGGGGAAAGTGATGGTCAGCCCCAGCATTTT
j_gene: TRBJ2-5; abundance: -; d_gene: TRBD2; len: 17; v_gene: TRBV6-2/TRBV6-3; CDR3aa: CASSSPGLAADQETQYF; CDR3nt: TGTGCCAGCAGTTCTCCGGGACTAGCAGCCGACCAAGAGACCCAGTACTTC
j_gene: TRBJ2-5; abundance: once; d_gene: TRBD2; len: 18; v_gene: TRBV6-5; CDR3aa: CASSYDLPTSGTLETQYF; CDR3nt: TGTGCCAGCAGTTACGACCTACCGACTAGCGGGACGTTGGAGACCCAGTACTTC
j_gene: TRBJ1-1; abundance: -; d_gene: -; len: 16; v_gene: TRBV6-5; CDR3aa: CASSYSNSQMNTEAFF; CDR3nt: TGTGCCAGCAGTTACTCGAATTCCCAAATGAACACTGAAGCTTTCTTT
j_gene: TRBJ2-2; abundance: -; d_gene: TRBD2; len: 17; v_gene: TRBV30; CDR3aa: CAWSVLSSGRNTGELFF; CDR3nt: TGTGCCTGGAGTGTTTTGTCTAGCGGGAGGAACACCGGGGAGCTGTTTTTT
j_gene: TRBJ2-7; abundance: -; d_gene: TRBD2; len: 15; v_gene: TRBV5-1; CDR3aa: CASSPIAGLAYEQYF; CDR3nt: TGCGCCAGCAGCCCCATAGCGGGACTCGCATACGAGCAGTACTTC
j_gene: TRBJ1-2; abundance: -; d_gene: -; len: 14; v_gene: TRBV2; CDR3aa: CASSKDGSESGYTF; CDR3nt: TGTGCCAGCAGTAAGGACGGAAGCGAGTCTGGCTACACCTTC
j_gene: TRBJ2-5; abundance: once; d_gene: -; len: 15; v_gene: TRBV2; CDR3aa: CASSARLGSAETQYF; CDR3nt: TGTGCCAGCAGTGCGAGGCTGGGCTCCGCAGAGACCCAGTACTTC
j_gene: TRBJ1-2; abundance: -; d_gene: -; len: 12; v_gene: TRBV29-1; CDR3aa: CSAGGGMNGYTF; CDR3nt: TGCAGCGCCGGGGGGGGGATGAATGGCTACACCTTC
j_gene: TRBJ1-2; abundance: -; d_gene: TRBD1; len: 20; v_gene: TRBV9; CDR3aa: CASSVEVGGAGHPSLSGYTF; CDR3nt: TGTGCCAGCAGCGTAGAAGTAGGGGGCGCGGGACACCCATCCTTATCTGGCTACACCTTC
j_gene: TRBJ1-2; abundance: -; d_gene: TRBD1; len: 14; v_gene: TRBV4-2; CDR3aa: CASSQRTGDYGYTF; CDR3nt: TGTGCCAGCAGCCAACGGACAGGGGACTATGGCTACACCTTC
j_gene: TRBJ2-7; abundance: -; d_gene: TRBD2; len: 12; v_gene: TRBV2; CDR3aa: CASSLAGFEQYF; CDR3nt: TGTGCCAGCAGCCTAGCGGGATTCGAGCAGTACTTC
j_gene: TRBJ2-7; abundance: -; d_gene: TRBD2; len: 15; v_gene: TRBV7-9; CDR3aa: CASGHGTSRNYEQYF; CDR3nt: TGTGCCAGCGGCCATGGGACTAGCAGAAACTACGAGCAGTACTTC
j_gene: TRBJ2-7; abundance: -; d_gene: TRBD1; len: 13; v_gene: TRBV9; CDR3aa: CASSTRTGREQYF; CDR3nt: TGTGCCAGCAGTACCAGGACAGGGCGCGAGCAGTACTTC
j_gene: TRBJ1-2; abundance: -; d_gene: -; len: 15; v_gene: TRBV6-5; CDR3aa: CASSYLRGIPNGYTF; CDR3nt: TGTGCCAGCAGTTACCTCAGGGGAATCCCCAATGGCTACACCTTC
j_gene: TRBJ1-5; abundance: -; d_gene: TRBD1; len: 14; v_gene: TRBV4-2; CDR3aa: CASSQRTGGQPQHF; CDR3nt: TGTGCCAGCAGCCAGCGTACAGGGGGCCAGCCCCAGCATTTT
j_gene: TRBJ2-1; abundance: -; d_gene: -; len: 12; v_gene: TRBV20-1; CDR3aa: CSARGRINEQFF; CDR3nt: TGCAGTGCTAGAGGGCGAATCAATGAGCAGTTCTTC
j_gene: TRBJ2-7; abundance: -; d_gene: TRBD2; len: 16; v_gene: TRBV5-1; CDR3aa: CASSLSVGGRSPEQYF; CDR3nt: TGCGCCAGCAGCTTGTCCGTAGGCGGGAGGAGTCCCGAGCAGTACTTC
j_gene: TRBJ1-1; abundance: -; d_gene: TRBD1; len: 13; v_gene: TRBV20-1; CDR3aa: CSATGQANTEAFF; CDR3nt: TGCAGTGCTACAGGACAGGCGAACACTGAAGCTTTCTTT